This entry lists 11 T cell receptor beta chains sequenced from one sample in a study of chemoradiotherapy in HPV16-positive cancers. The assay was immunoSEQ multiplex PCR, and TCRdb's table has in-frame clones only and misses some. The table includes about 12,000 clones, approximately 75% detected once. This specimen was acquired from a patient who underwent chemoradiotherapy. All receptors come from a human donor with HPV-associated anogenital cancer.

This chain connects TRBV6-5 to TRBJ1-2; no clear D gene. The CDR3 runs to 14 residues. Germline CDR1 is MNHEY and CDR2 is SVGAGI. V lost 6 bases, J lost 6 bases, and 17 bases lay in between. The CDR3: CASRESGSSDGYTF. The CDR3 DNA sequence: TGTGCCAGCAGAGAGTCGGGGTCAAGCGATGGCTACACCTTC.

The V and J genes are TRBV7-3 and TRBJ2-5; possible D gene TRBD1, 6 bases. V was trimmed by 2 bases and J by 1 base, leaving 14 bases between them. The CDR3 is 16 amino acids. CDR1 and CDR2 (germline): SGHTA, FQGTGA. The CDR3 region has the DNA TGTGCCAGCAGCTTAGGACAGATGGGCCTCCAAGAGACCCAGTACTTC. This translates into CASSLGQMGLQETQYF.

Written as DNA, the CDR3 is TGTGCCAGCAGCTTATCGGCCCGGGATGAGCAGTTCTTC. Protein: CASSLSARDEQFF. The chain employs TRBV5-4 and TRBJ2-1; no reliable D call. V was pared by 2 bases and J by 8 bases, with 11 bases between. CDR1 is SGHNT, CDR2 YYREEE, per germline (reference sequence). The length of the CDR3 is 13 residues.

V usage is TRBV7-2 and J usage is TRBJ2-1; D is perhaps TRBD1 (6 bases). V gave up 4 bases and J gave up 7 bases, with 14 bases separating them. The germline V gene has CDR1 SGHTA and CDR2 FQGNSA. The CDR3 runs 14 residues. The DNA for the CDR3 is TGTGCCAGCAGCTCAGCAATACAGGGTAATGAGCAGTTCTTC. Protein sequence: CASSSAIQGNEQFF.

This chain connects TRBV6-1 to TRBJ1-2; no firm D call. CDR1 and CDR2 (germline): MNHNS, SASEGT. Trimming took 2 bases from V and 3 from J, leaving 16 bases between them. The CDR3 sequence is 16 residues long. The CDR3 DNA is TGTGCCAGCAGTGAATTAATTTCCGGAGCTCACTATGGCTACACCTTC. It encodes CASSELISGAHYGYTF.

V and J are TRBV27 and TRBJ1-1; D gene unclear. Germline-derived CDR1 and CDR2 are MNHEY and SMNVEV (reference sequence). This CDR3 is 13 amino acids long. Trimming removed 2 bases at V and 4 bases at J, with 8 bases between. CDR3 amino acids: CASSLTRTTEAFF. The CDR3 DNA reads TGTGCCAGCAGTTTAACCAGGACCACTGAAGCTTTCTTT.

In its sample, this clone was seen once. The V and J genes are TRBV5-1 and TRBJ2-3; 10 bases are a match to TRBD2. After removal of 4 bases from V and 0 bases from J, the junction contained 8 bases not matched to a gene. This CDR3 has 17 residues. The germline CDR1 and CDR2 sequences are SGHRS and YFSETQ. CDR3 sequence: CASSSSGGTLSTDTQYF. CDR3 nucleotide sequence: TGCGCCAGCAGCAGTAGCGGGGGGACCCTTAGCACAGATACGCAGTATTTT.

The table lists this clone with a few counts. This sequence joins TRBV7-9 and TRBJ2-7; D unclear. Looked up from germline, CDR1 is SEHNR and CDR2 is FQNEAQ (reference sequence). The CDR3 loop spans 12 amino acids. The V gene lost 5 bases and the J gene lost 6 bases, with 11 bases spanning the gap. The CDR3 loop reads CASSPDGFEQYF. In nucleotides, the CDR3 is TGTGCCAGCAGCCCCGACGGCTTCGAGCAGTACTTC.

There are a few counts of this clone. The chain is built from TRBV7-2 and TRBJ1-2, with D tentatively TRBD1 (5 bases). The germline V gene encodes CDR1 SGHTA and CDR2 FQGNSA. The ends were cut back, 2 bases at V and 4 bases at J, with 14 bases in the middle. The CDR3 extends over 15 amino acids. CDR3: CASSLRGGGFYGYTF. In nucleotides, the CDR3 is TGTGCCAGCAGCTTACGAGGCGGGGGTTTCTATGGCTACACCTTC. The variable domain in full, with the rest retrieved from reference TRBV7-2 and TRBJ1-2, is GAGVSQSPSNKVTEKGKDVELRCDPISGHTALYWYRQSLGQGLEFLIYFQGNSAPDKSGLPSDRFSAERTGGSVSTLTIQRTQQEDSAVYLCASSLRGGGFYGYTFGSGTRLTVV.

The chain links TRBV9 to TRBJ2-7; D ambiguous. Trimming left V 4 bases short and J 0 bases short, with 11 bases between. CDR1 is SGDLS, CDR2 YYNGEE, per germline. The CDR3 consists of 14 residues. The DNA for the CDR3 is TGTGCCAGCAGCCCTCGACAAGGCTCCTACGAGCAGTACTTC. It specifies CASSPRQGSYEQYF.

The chain employs TRBV18 and TRBJ1-6; D may be TRBD1 (6 bases). Germline V CDR1 and CDR2: KGHSH, LQKENI. This CDR3 comprises 17 residues. Trimming pared 3 bases from V and 0 bases from J, leaving 12 bases between. The CDR3 reads CASSPLPQGSYNSPLHF. CDR3 bases: TGTGCCAGCTCACCCTTACCACAGGGCTCCTATAATTCACCCCTCCACTTT.